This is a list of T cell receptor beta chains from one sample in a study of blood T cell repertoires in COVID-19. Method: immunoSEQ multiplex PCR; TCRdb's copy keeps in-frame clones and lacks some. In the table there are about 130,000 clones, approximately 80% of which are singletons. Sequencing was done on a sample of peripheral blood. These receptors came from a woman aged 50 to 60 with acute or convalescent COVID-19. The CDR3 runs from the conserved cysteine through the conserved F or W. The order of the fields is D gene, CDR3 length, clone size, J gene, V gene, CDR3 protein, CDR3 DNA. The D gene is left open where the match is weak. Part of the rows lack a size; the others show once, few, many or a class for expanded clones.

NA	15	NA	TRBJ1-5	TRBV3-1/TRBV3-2	CASSPRYEEDQPQHF	TGTGCCAGCAGCCCCCGGTACGAGGAGGATCAGCCCCAGCATTTT
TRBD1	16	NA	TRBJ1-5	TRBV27	CASSLLHGTGSGTQHF	TGTGCCAGCAGTTTACTGCACGGGACAGGGTCCGGCACCCAGCATTTT
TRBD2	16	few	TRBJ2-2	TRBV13	CASSRARGGNTGELFF	TGTGCCAGCAGCCGGGCCCGGGGGGGGAACACCGGGGAGCTGTTTTTT
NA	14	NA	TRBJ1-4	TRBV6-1	CASRNQGREEKLFF	TGTGCCAGCAGAAACCAGGGTAGAGAGGAAAAACTGTTTTTT
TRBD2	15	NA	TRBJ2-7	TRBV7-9	CASSLEAGGTYEQYF	TGTGCCAGCAGCTTAGAGGCGGGAGGTACCTACGAGCAGTACTTC
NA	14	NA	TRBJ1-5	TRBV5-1	CASSLEGSNQPQHF	TGCGCCAGCAGCTTAGAGGGAAGCAATCAGCCCCAGCATTTT
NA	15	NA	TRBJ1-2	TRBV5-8	CASSLTGNGNYGYTF	TGTGCCAGCAGCTTGACAGGGAACGGTAACTATGGCTACACCTTC
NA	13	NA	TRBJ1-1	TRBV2	CASSRDGGVEAFF	TGTGCCAGCAGTAGGGACGGCGGGGTAGAAGCTTTCTTT
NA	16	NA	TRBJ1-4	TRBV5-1	CASSPEGAPSGEKLFF	TGCGCCAGCAGCCCCGAAGGGGCCCCTTCTGGTGAAAAACTGTTTTTT
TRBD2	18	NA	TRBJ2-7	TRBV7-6	CASSLARELAGDSYEQYF	TGTGCCAGCAGCTTAGCCAGAGAACTAGCGGGGGATTCCTACGAGCAGTACTTC
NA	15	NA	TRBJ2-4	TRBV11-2	CASSLGIRVSPIQYF	TGTGCCAGCAGCTTAGGAATCAGGGTTAGCCCCATTCAGTACTTC
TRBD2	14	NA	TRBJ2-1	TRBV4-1	CASSNGGSYNEQFF	TGCGCCAGCAGCAACGGGGGGAGCTACAATGAGCAGTTCTTC
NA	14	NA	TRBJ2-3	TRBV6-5	CASSPHESTDTQYF	TGTGCCAGCAGCCCCCATGAGAGCACAGATACGCAGTATTTT
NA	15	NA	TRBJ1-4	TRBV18	CASSSTGTTNEKLFF	TGTGCCAGCTCATCAACAGGGACCACTAATGAAAAACTGTTTTTT
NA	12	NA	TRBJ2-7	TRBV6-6	CATTGASYEQYF	TGTGCCACCACTGGAGCATCCTACGAGCAGTACTTC
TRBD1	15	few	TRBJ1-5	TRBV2	CASSRRTGSVQPQHF	TGTGCCAGCAGTCGTAGGACAGGGTCGGTTCAGCCCCAGCATTTT
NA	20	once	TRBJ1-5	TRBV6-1	CASSDRSGTRMSLSNQPQHF	TGTGCCAGCAGTGACCGTTCCGGGACACGGATGAGCCTAAGCAATCAGCCCCAGCATTTT
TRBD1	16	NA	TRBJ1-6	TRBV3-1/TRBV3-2	CASSKTGGAYNSPLHF	TGTGCCAGCAGCAAGACAGGGGGTGCGTATAATTCACCCCTCCACTTT
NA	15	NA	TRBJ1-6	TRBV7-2	CASSLGGKLNSPLHF	TGTGCCAGCAGCTTAGGCGGAAAACTTAATTCACCCCTCCACTTT
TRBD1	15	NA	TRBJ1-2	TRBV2	CASSEARTGNYGYTF	TGTGCCAGCAGTGAAGCCCGGACAGGGAACTATGGCTACACCTTC
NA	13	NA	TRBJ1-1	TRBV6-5	CASRPTGNTEAFF	TGTGCCAGCAGACCGACAGGAAACACTGAAGCTTTCTTT
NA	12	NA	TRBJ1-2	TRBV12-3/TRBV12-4	CASSNRVSTYTF	TGTGCCAGCAGTAATCGGGTCTCAACCTACACCTTC
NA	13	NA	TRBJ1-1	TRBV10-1	CASSENMGAGAFF	TGCGCCAGCAGTGAGAATATGGGGGCTGGAGCTTTCTTT
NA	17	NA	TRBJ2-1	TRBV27	CASSSRPGVGSYNEQFF	TGTGCCAGCAGTTCCCGACCAGGGGTAGGATCCTACAATGAGCAGTTCTTC
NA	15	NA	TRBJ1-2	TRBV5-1	CASSFKGPSRYGYTF	TGCGCCAGCAGCTTTAAGGGGCCATCCCGCTATGGCTACACCTTC
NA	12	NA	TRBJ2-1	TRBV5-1	CASSTREYEQFF	TGCGCCAGCAGTACCCGGGAGTACGAGCAGTTCTTC
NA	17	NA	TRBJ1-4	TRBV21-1	CASSKDAGAAAVGSLFF	TGTGCCAGCAGCAAAGACGCAGGGGCGGCTGCGGTGGGGTCACTGTTTTTT
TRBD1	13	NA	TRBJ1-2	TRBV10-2	CASSEQTGTGISF	TGCGCCAGCAGTGAGCAGACCGGGACAGGGATTTCCTTC
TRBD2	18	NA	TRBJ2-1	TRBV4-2	CASSQARTSGGLYNEQFF	TGTGCCAGCAGCCAAGCAAGGACTAGCGGGGGTCTATACAATGAGCAGTTCTTC
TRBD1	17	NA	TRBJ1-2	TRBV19	CASSTFRGQVGAYGYTF	TGTGCCAGTAGTACCTTCCGAGGACAGGTGGGCGCCTATGGCTACACCTTC
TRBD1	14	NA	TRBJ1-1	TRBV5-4	CASSRDSMNTEAFF	TGTGCCAGCAGCCGGGACAGTATGAACACTGAAGCTTTCTTT
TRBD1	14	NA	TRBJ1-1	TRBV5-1	CASSTGVRDTEAFF	TGCGCCAGCAGTACAGGGGTCAGGGACACTGAAGCTTTCTTT
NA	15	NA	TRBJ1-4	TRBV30	CACSRGGLANEKLFF	TGTGCCTGCTCCCGGGGGGGATTGGCTAATGAAAAACTGTTTTTT
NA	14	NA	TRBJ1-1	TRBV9	CASSVVGEGTEAFF	TGTGCCAGCAGCGTAGTCGGGGAAGGAACTGAAGCTTTCTTT
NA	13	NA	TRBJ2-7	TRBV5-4	CASSLAPSREQYF	TGTGCCAGCAGCTTGGCCCCCTCTCGGGAGCAGTACTTC
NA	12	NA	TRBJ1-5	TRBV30	CAWDSSNQPQHF	TGTGCCTGGGACAGTAGCAATCAGCCCCAGCATTTT
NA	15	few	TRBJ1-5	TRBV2	CASSELWQAGQPQHF	TGTGCCAGCAGTGAACTTTGGCAGGCGGGGCAGCCCCAGCATTTT
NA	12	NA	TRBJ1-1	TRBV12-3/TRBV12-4	CASSFRVSEAFF	TGTGCCAGCAGTTTTCGGGTTTCTGAAGCTTTCTTT
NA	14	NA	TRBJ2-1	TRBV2	CASSRQVGYNEQFF	TGTGCCAGCAGTCGACAGGTGGGGTACAATGAGCAGTTCTTC
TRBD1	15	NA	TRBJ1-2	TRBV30	CAWIAGTQGLSGYTF	TGTGCCTGGATTGCGGGGACACAGGGGTTGAGTGGCTACACCTTC
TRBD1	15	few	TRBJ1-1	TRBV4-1	CASSKQGDMNTEAFF	TGCGCCAGCAGCAAACAGGGGGACATGAACACTGAAGCTTTCTTT
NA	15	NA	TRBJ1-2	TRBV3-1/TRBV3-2	CASSPRSHRAYGYTF	TGTGCCAGCAGCCCACGGTCGCACAGAGCCTATGGCTACACCTTC
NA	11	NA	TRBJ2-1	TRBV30	CAWSGRGEQFF	TGTGCCTGGAGTGGGCGGGGTGAGCAGTTCTTC
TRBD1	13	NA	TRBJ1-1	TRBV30	CAWSPRQGIEAFF	TGTGCCTGGAGTCCCCGACAGGGAATAGAAGCTTTCTTT
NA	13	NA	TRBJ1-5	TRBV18	CASSPDTSQPQHF	TGTGCCAGCTCACCTGATACAAGTCAGCCCCAGCATTTT
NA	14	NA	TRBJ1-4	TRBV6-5	CASSITGLNEKLFF	TGTGCCAGCAGTATAACAGGGTTGAATGAAAAACTGTTTTTT
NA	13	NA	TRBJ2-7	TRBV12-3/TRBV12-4	CASRGRGLTEQYF	TGTGCCAGCAGAGGCAGGGGTCTGACCGAGCAGTACTTC
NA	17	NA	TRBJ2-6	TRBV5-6	CASSRRTGPGGANVLTF	TGTGCCAGCAGCAGGAGGACGGGCCCTGGTGGGGCCAACGTCCTGACTTTC